This TCR beta chain appears in the sequencing data of a study of T cells after yellow fever vaccination (dated by TCRdb to about 2019). General notes on the study: Libraries from fractions with low cell numbers were prepared with the SMART-Seq v4 Ultra Low Input RNA kit. To follow T-cell clones before and after both primary and booster YFV17D yellow fever vaccination, bulk TCR alpha and beta repertoires underwent longitudinal sequencing. Blood samples were taken at several timepoints before and after primary and secondary immunization, and bulk PBMC replicates and cell subsets were isolated. Two healthy male donors, one aged 18 to 30 and one aged 30 to 40 years, made up the cohort. The investigation overall reported the following: Most clones expanded after primary vaccination (96% of CD4 and around nine tenths of CD8) were re-detected after the booster, suggesting that broad memory maintenance occurred. Compared with the primary T-cell response, the secondary T-cell response was weaker but faster, peaking on day 5 rather than day 15. Computational filtering was required because FACS-sorted repertoires could contain abundant contaminating clonotypes from the bulk population. Because the study included only two donors, the extent to which the findings can be generalized is limited. A small fraction of clonotypes appeared in both the CD4 and CD8 compartments, likely as a result of convergent recombination.

TCR cDNA was synthesized by 5'RACE template switching, which introduced a universal primer site and unique molecular identifiers. cDNA synthesis was primed from both the TCR alpha and TCR beta constant segments. Two PCR steps were used to amplify libraries, with sample barcodes and sequencing adapters being added in the second step. Libraries were sequenced on Illumina HiSeq 2500 (2x100 bp) or NovaSeq (2x150 bp). As for the original processing: Reads were demultiplexed and collapsed into UMI consensus sequences with MIGEC, and V(D)J alignment was performed with MiXCR. Vaccine-responding clonotypes were defined with edgeR using replicate PBMC samples, requiring FDR below 0.01 and a log2 fold change above 5 up to day 15. Bulk clonotypes were assigned CD4 or CD8 identity according to which sequenced CD4 or CD8 repertoire held them at higher abundance. TCRdb reran the public reads through fastp at Q25 and MiXCR, keeping productive beta chains. Every distinct CDR3 protein forms one entry, paired with its most common genes and DNA. The authors' filters were not applied to this entry. Counted in this sample were 95,000 to 150,000 distinct CDR3 sequences; under 8% of them appeared once. The top ten hold roughly 2.6% of the sample.

This clonotype has ten or more counts. The target of this receptor is not known. No much larger clonotype is one base removed from it; base qualities were not supplied. The sample's treatment or condition label, in plain terms: live attenuated yellow fever vaccine strain. A standard Ficoll-Paque protocol was used to isolate PBMCs from peripheral blood. Dynabeads CD4 and CD8 positive selection kits were used to isolate the CD4 and CD8 T-cell fractions. TriZol was used to extract RNA from bulk PBMCs, CD4 and CD8 fractions, and dextramer-positive and dextramer-negative fractions. This TCR was recovered from a man between 18 and 35 years old who received the YFV17D yellow fever vaccine. The sequences come from CD4+ T cells sorted from PBMCs, collected roughly 10 days after the first yellow fever vaccination.

The CDR3 here reads CASSLDGSSGANVLTF. At the DNA level, the sequence is TGTGCCAGCAGCTTAGACGGCAGTTCTGGGGCCAACGTCCTGACTTTC. Here the chain combines TRBV7-2 and TRBJ2-6; the D segment cannot be called with confidence. Reading from cysteine to phenylalanine, the CDR3 counts 16 amino acids. This entry keeps only the CDR3 DNA: 48 bases, framed from base 1. The germline V gene provides CDR1 SGHTA and CDR2 FQGNSA. Relative to germline, V is 1 base shorter and J is 1 base shorter, with 8 bases between their ends.